These T cell receptor beta chains were read from a single sample in a study of siplizumab effects on memory and regulatory T cells. Using immunoSEQ multiplex PCR, the repertoire was profiled, and TCRdb retains in-frame clones only, with some absent. The sample lists 90,000 to 95,000 clones; over 85% were seen once. The source material was CD8+ T cells sorted from blood. The receptor source for this set is a human donor in good health. Both conserved end residues are part of each CDR3. D genes are given only for firm matches. Where a row states a size, it is once, few, many or the class of an expanded clone; other rows omit it.

J | length | size | V | D | DNA | CDR3
TRBJ2-5 | 16 | . | TRBV4-1 | TRBD2 | TGCGCCAGCAGCCAAGTCCTAGCGGGAGGAGATGAGACCCAGTACTTC | CASSQVLAGGDETQYF
TRBJ2-1 | 15 | . | TRBV7-9 | . | TGTGCCAGCAGCATCTGGCGGAGCTCCTACAATGAGCAGTTCTTC | CASSIWRSSYNEQFF
TRBJ2-3 | 18 | . | TRBV4-2 | TRBD2 | TGTGCCAGCAGCCAAGATCTAATGGCGGGGGGGGGCACAGATACGCAGTATTTT | CASSQDLMAGGGTDTQYF
TRBJ2-7 | 11 | . | TRBV11-3 | . | TGTGCCAGCGGCTACTCCTACGAGCAGTACTTC | CASGYSYEQYF
TRBJ2-3 | 16 | once | TRBV10-1 | . | TGCGCCAGCAGCCCCCGTACGGGGGCCCCCACAGATACGCAGTATTTT | CASSPRTGAPTDTQYF
TRBJ2-1 | 13 | . | TRBV4-1 | . | TGCGCCAGCAGCCAAGCCGGGCCTGACGAGCAGTTCTTC | CASSQAGPDEQFF
TRBJ2-5 | 14 | . | TRBV7-2 | TRBD2 | TGTGCCAGCAGCGAGGGATTGGCGGGAGGGACCCAGTACTTC | CASSEGLAGGTQYF
TRBJ2-7 | 13 | . | TRBV19 | . | TGTGCCAGTAGTTATCGGGGCGCTAAGGAGCAGTACTTC | CASSYRGAKEQYF
TRBJ1-1 | 13 | . | TRBV5-8 | . | TGTGCCAGCAGCTTAGGAGGGGACACTGAAGCTTTCTTT | CASSLGGDTEAFF
TRBJ2-1 | 14 | . | TRBV27 | . | TGTGCCAGCAGTTTGGAGCGTACCTACAATGAGCAGTTCTTC | CASSLERTYNEQFF
TRBJ2-1 | 11 | few | TRBV7-6 | . | TGTGCCAGCAGCGAGACTAGTGAGCAGTTCTTC | CASSETSEQFF
TRBJ2-1 | 15 | . | TRBV5-1 | TRBD1 | TGCGCCAGCAGCTTGGACAGGGGGCTAGGGAATGAGCAGTTCTTC | CASSLDRGLGNEQFF
TRBJ1-1 | 13 | . | TRBV4-1 | . | TGCGCCAGCAGCCCGGCGGGGGGGACTGAAGCTTTCTTT | CASSPAGGTEAFF
TRBJ2-7 | 11 | . | TRBV2 | . | TGTGCCAGCAGTGAAGCCTACGAGCAGTACTTC | CASSEAYEQYF
TRBJ2-7 | 15 | . | TRBV27 | . | TGTGCCAGCAGTTCCGCCCTGTCAGGCCCCTACGAGCAGTACTTC | CASSSALSGPYEQYF
TRBJ1-4 | 16 | . | TRBV10-3 | . | TGTGCCATCAGTGACTCAGGACAGACAACTAATGAAAAACTGTTTTTT | CAISDSGQTTNEKLFF
TRBJ2-7 | 13 | once | TRBV19 | TRBD2 | TGTGCCAGTAATGGAGGCGGGGGCTACGAGCAGTACTTC | CASNGGGGYEQYF
TRBJ2-3 | 16 | . | TRBV9 | . | TGTGCCAGCAGCTATACAGGGAAAGCCACCACAGATACGCAGTATTTT | CASSYTGKATTDTQYF
TRBJ2-5 | 15 | . | TRBV2 | TRBD2 | TGTGCCAGCAGTGAAACGGTAGCGGGGGTAGAGACCCAGTACTTC | CASSETVAGVETQYF
TRBJ1-5 | 13 | . | TRBV19 | . | TGTGCCAGTAGTCTCTCATCGAGTCAGCCCCAGCATTTT | CASSLSSSQPQHF
TRBJ2-5 | 15 | . | TRBV7-8 | TRBD1 | TGTGCCAGCAGCTCCCGGGACAGGGTCCAAGAGACCCAGTACTTC | CASSSRDRVQETQYF
TRBJ2-1 | 13 | . | TRBV4-3 | . | TGCGCCAGCAGCCTTTCGGGTTACAGTGAGCAGTTCTTC | CASSLSGYSEQFF
TRBJ2-5 | 13 | . | TRBV4-1 | . | TGCGCCAGCAGCCAAGGGCCGCAAGAGACCCAGTACTTC | CASSQGPQETQYF
TRBJ2-1 | 16 | . | TRBV6-1 | TRBD2 | TGTGCCAGCAGTGAAGCGCGGGAGCCCGCCTACAATGAGCAGTTCTTC | CASSEAREPAYNEQFF
TRBJ2-1 | 14 | . | TRBV7-9 | . | TGTGCCAGCAGCTTAAGCGGGTCCTACAATGAGCAGTTCTTC | CASSLSGSYNEQFF
TRBJ2-3 | 14 | . | TRBV7-9 | TRBD1 | TGTGCCAGCAGCGGGACAGGGGGTACAGATACGCAGTATTTT | CASSGTGGTDTQYF
TRBJ1-3 | 19 | . | TRBV5-5 | . | TGTGCCAGCAGCTTGCGACAGACTGCGGATATTAGCTCTGGAAACACCATATATTTT | CASSLRQTADISSGNTIYF
TRBJ1-1 | 13 | . | TRBV2 | . | TGTGCCAGCAGTAGGACAGAGAACACTGAAGCTTTCTTT | CASSRTENTEAFF
TRBJ2-3 | 14 | . | TRBV19 | . | TGTGCCATCTCGGTTGCTGGGGACACAGATACGCAGTATTTT | CAISVAGDTDTQYF
TRBJ1-6 | 18 | . | TRBV2 | . | TGTGCCAGCAGTGAAGACGGGGCGGACCTTGGAACCAATTCACCCCTCCACTTT | CASSEDGADLGTNSPLHF
TRBJ2-3 | 16 | . | TRBV6-6 | TRBD1 | TGTGCCAGCAGCTTCCACAGACAGGGGTGGACAGATACGCAGTATTTT | CASSFHRQGWTDTQYF
TRBJ1-2 | 13 | . | TRBV13 | . | TGTGCCAGCAGCTTCCCAGGGGAGAATGGCTACACCTTC | CASSFPGENGYTF
TRBJ2-1 | 12 | once | TRBV12-5 | . | TGTGCTAGCCGGGAGGGGGCCTATGAGCAGTTCTTC | CASREGAYEQFF
TRBJ2-1 | 14 | . | TRBV19 | . | TGTGCCAGTAGTATAGTATGGCTTAACAATGAGCAGTTCTTC | CASSIVWLNNEQFF
TRBJ2-1 | 13 | . | TRBV27 | . | TGTGCCAGCAGTAACGAGGAATCCAATGAGCAGTTCTTC | CASSNEESNEQFF
TRBJ2-7 | 13 | . | TRBV19 | . | TGTGCCAGTAGTCTGCAGGGTGGCTACGAGCAGTACTTC | CASSLQGGYEQYF
TRBJ1-2 | 15 | . | TRBV6-5 | . | TGTGCCAGCAGTTACTCTACCCAGGGGAGTTCGGGCTACACCTTC | CASSYSTQGSSGYTF
TRBJ1-3 | 14 | . | TRBV6-5 | . | TGTGCACAGGCAGACCGCCTCTCTGGAAACACCATATATTTT | CAQADRLSGNTIYF
TRBJ1-2 | 13 | . | TRBV5-5 | TRBD1 | TGTGCCAGCAGCCCGGAGACAGGGTTCGGCTACACCTTC | CASSPETGFGYTF
TRBJ2-7 | 15 | . | TRBV9 | . | TGTGCCAGCAGCGCGGGGGCGGGAGTCAACTACGAGCAGTACTTC | CASSAGAGVNYEQYF
TRBJ1-2 | 14 | once | TRBV13 | . | TGTGCCAGCAGCTTAGGGGACAGCAACTATGGCTACACCTTC | CASSLGDSNYGYTF
TRBJ2-1 | 15 | . | TRBV7-3 | TRBD2 | TGTGCCAGCAGCTTAGTCCCAGGGACTAACCATGAGCAGTTCTTC | CASSLVPGTNHEQFF
TRBJ1-5 | 16 | . | TRBV19 | . | TGTGCCAGTAGTATGGTCGTTTGGGGGGGCAATCAGCCCCAGCATTTT | CASSMVVWGGNQPQHF
TRBJ1-3 | 16 | . | TRBV29-1 | . | TGCAGCGTTGAGTACTGGGAGGGCGGCTCTGGAAACACCATATATTTT | CSVEYWEGGSGNTIYF
TRBJ2-2 | 17 | . | TRBV5-5 | TRBD1 | TGTGCCAGCAGCTTGGCTACCGGGACAGGGAACACCGGGGAGCTGTTTTTT | CASSLATGTGNTGELFF
TRBJ1-2 | 14 | . | TRBV2 | . | TGTGCCAGCAGTGGGTTAGGTGGGGACTATGGCTACACCTTC | CASSGLGGDYGYTF
TRBJ2-7 | 15 | . | TRBV4-2 | TRBD2 | TGTGCCAGCAGCCCGCTAGCGGGAGGGTCCTACGAGCAGTACTTC | CASSPLAGGSYEQYF
TRBJ2-5 | 13 | . | TRBV29-1 | . | TGCAGCGTTGGACTGGGCCGTTCTGAGACCCAGTACTTC | CSVGLGRSETQYF
TRBJ2-5 | 15 | once | TRBV7-9 | TRBD1 | TGTGCCAGCAGCTACTTCGACAGGGATCAAGAGACCCAGTACTTC | CASSYFDRDQETQYF